Following are 4 T cell receptor beta chains from one sample sequenced in a study of human T cells and chemical hapten exposure. TCRdb ran MiXCR on the RACE reads and lists one entry per CDR3 protein. Of approximately 370,000 distinct CDR3 sequences listed, roughly 6% were seen once; the top ten hold about 8.7%. The time point: pre-sensitization, week 0. Treatment specified: therapeutic diphenylcyclopropenone sensitization with weekly scalp DPC. The sample in question was whole blood, obtained in connection with sensitization to the hapten diphenylcyclopropenone (DPC). Every receptor here comes from a woman under 30 with alopecia areata. Some clones in this sample may be carry-over from other donors' samples.

This clonotype was found many times. The rearrangement joins TRBV9 to TRBJ2-7, with 7 positions matching TRBD1. In germline, CDR1 is SGDLS, CDR2 YYNGEE. The CDR3 is 14 amino acids. With V trimmed by 3 bases and J by 6 bases, 9 bases remained unmatched. The CDR3 nucleotides read TGTGCCAGCAGCGCGTTACAGGGGATGGGCGAGCAGTACTTC. It codes for CASSALQGMGEQYF. Based on the CDR3 plus reference TRBV9 and TRBJ2-7, the full variable domain is DSGVTQTPKHLITATGQRVTLRCSPRSGDLSVYWYQQSLDQGLQFLIQYYNGEERAKGNILERFSAQQFPDLHSELNLSSLELGDSALYFCASSALQGMGEQYFGPGTRLTVT.

CDR3 sequence: CASSFAVGSPLHF. Written as DNA, the CDR3 is TGTGCCAGCAGCTTTGCGGTTGGTTCACCCCTCCACTTT. The genes are TRBV11-2 and TRBJ1-6; unclear D gene. CDR3 length equals 13 residues. V was clipped by 3 bases and J by 9 bases, with 9 bases between them. Per the germline V gene, CDR1 is SGHAT and CDR2 is FQNNGV.

This clonotype was observed a handful of times. V and J are TRBV20-1 and TRBJ2-7; D ambiguous. Deletions cut 0 bases from V and 7 bases from J, with 4 bases between. CDR1 and CDR2 from the germline V gene are DFQATT and SNEGSKA (reference sequence). The CDR3 totals 10 residues. The CDR3 DNA follows: TGCAGTGCTAGAGAATGGGAGCAGTACTTC. This gives the protein CSAREWEQYF.

At least ten counts were recorded for this clonotype. The CDR3 nucleotides are TGTGCCAGCAGCCAACCGGCGGGGGTAGCGGGGGCCGACACAGATACGCAGTATTTT. Its protein is CASSQPAGVAGADTDTQYF. The V call is TRBV4-2, the J call TRBJ2-3; TRBD2 agrees at 9 bases. The germline CDR1 and CDR2 sequences are LGHNA and YNFKEQ. The J segment lost 2 bases and the V segment lost 2 bases, leaving 14 bases of the junction unmatched. CDR3 size: 19 residues.